These 29 T cell receptor beta chains were all obtained from the same sample, sequenced in a study of blood T cell repertoires in COVID-19. TCRdb's table, derived via immunoSEQ multiplex PCR, lists solely in-frame clones and lacks some. Seen here are 200,000 to 250,000 clones, about 88% observed once, and the top ten hold 2% to 2.5%. Specimen: peripheral blood. Receptors were obtained from a woman in her forties who had recovered from COVID-19.

In the case of this clone: Other DNA sequences of this sample code for an identical CDR3. The chain carries TRBV5-1 and TRBJ2-6; TRBD1 matches at 10 bases. Germline CDR1 reads SGHRS; CDR2 reads YFSETQ. There are 18 residues in the CDR3. V gave up 7 bases and J gave up 3 bases; unmatched junction bases: 13. The CDR3 nucleotides are TGCGCCAGCTCCCCTCCGGGACAGGGGCGGGGTGGGGCCAACGTCCTGACTTTC. Translated, it gives CASSPPGQGRGGANVLTF.

The chain joins TRBV5-1 to TRBJ1-2, with 7 bases that match TRBD1. This CDR3 comprises 16 residues. Germline assignment: CDR1 SGHRS and CDR2 YFSETQ. The V gene end was trimmed by 3 bases and the J gene end by 6 bases; junction bases not matched to a gene: 14. The CDR3: CASSSDLSDRDNGYTF. The CDR3 bases are TGCGCCAGCAGCTCCGACCTTTCAGACAGGGATAATGGCTACACCTTC.

This clone was observed a few times. Relative to the germline gene, one junction end is altered; a read error may explain this. The chain is built from TRBV7-7 and TRBJ2-1, with D unclear. The CDR3 is 15 residues long. CDR1 is SSHAT and CDR2 is FNYEAQ in the germline V gene (reference sequence). CDR3 in amino acids: CASSLGGVSYNEQFF. In nucleotides, the CDR3 is TGTGCTAGCAGCTTAGGCGGAGTCTCCTACAATGAGCAGTTCTTC.

The rearrangement joins TRBV18 to TRBJ1-5; tentative D call: TRBD1 (6 bases). This CDR3 is 13 amino acids long. Trimming stripped 2 bases from V and 5 bases from J, with 7 bases between. Germline-derived CDR1 and CDR2 are KGHSH and LQKENI. CDR3 residues: CASSPGGHQPQHF. CDR3 DNA: TGTGCCAGCTCACCAGGGGGCCATCAGCCCCAGCATTTT.

This clone was recorded only once. The J gene is TRBJ2-1, the V gene TRBV5-1, with 7 bases lining up with TRBD2. CDR1 is SGHRS, CDR2 YFSETQ, per germline. J gave up 5 bases and V 4 bases, and 6 bases lay outside the gene matches. This CDR3 is 14 amino acids long. DNA of the CDR3: TGCGCCAGCAGCCGTGCTAGCGGAGACAATGAGCAGTTCTTC. It yields the protein CASSRASGDNEQFF.

This chain connects TRBV19 to TRBJ2-2; 9 bases map to TRBD1. Germline V lookup: CDR1 LNHDA, CDR2 SQIVND (reference sequence). The CDR3 runs to 17 residues. The J segment lost 2 bases and the V segment lost 3 bases, leaving 7 bases of the junction unmatched. This CDR3 reads CASSIRLGQGNTGELFF. CDR3 nucleotide sequence: TGTGCCAGTAGTATTCGCCTGGGACAGGGAAACACCGGGGAGCTGTTTTTT.

For the CDR3, the DNA is TGTGCCAGCAGTAGGGACAAACGAACTAAACGGGATGAGCAGTTCTTC. It specifies CASSRDKRTKRDEQFF. The chain links TRBV2 to TRBJ2-1; TRBD1 is a possible D gene (6 bases). The ends were cut back, 5 bases at V and 8 bases at J, with 22 bases in the middle. The germline CDR1 and CDR2 sequences are SNHLY and FYNNEI. CDR3 length: 16 amino acids.

Regarding this clone: Other nucleotide sequences from this sample produce the same CDR3. The chain has TRBV7-9 and TRBJ1-1; D gene ambiguous. The CDR3 extends over 12 amino acids. V lost 5 bases and J lost 5, with 9 bases in between. Germline V lookup: CDR1 SEHNR, CDR2 FQNEAQ (reference sequence). The CDR3 DNA reads TGTGCCAGCAGCCCCCCCGGGACTGAAGCTTTCTTT. Protein: CASSPPGTEAFF. Variable domain in full (rest from reference TRBV7-9 and TRBJ1-1): DTGVSQNPRHKITKRGQNVTFRCDPISEHNRLYWYRQTLGQGPEFLTYFQNEAQLEKSRLLSDRFSAERPKGSFSTLEIQRTEQGDSAMYLCASSPPGTEAFFGQGTRLTVV.

The chain recombines TRBV4-1 with TRBJ2-1; 8 bases line up with TRBD2. This CDR3 contains 19 residues. The germline V gene encodes CDR1 MGHRA and CDR2 YSYEKL. V lost 0 bases, J lost 6 bases, and 16 bases stayed unmatched. The CDR3 DNA follows: TGCGCCAGCAGCCAAGATCGTGTCGGGGGGGCCTTTCGGAGCAATGAGCAGTTCTTC. Residues: CASSQDRVGGAFRSNEQFF.

The chain couples TRBV28 to TRBJ1-2; 12 bases line up with TRBD1. V shed 6 bases, J shed 7 bases, and the junction held 9 bases outside the gene matches. Germline V gene sequence: CDR1 MDHEN, CDR2 SYDVKM. The CDR3 has 15 residues. CDR3 sequence: CASRRRDRGLSGYTF. For the CDR3, the DNA is TGTGCCAGCAGGCGAAGGGACAGGGGGCTCTCTGGCTACACCTTC.

This chain connects TRBV27 to TRBJ1-3; D remains unclear. The CDR3 is 16 amino acids. The V end lost 4 bases, the J end lost 0 bases, and 13 bases lay between the germline ends. Germline CDR1 MNHEY, CDR2 SMNVEV (reference sequence). The CDR3 coding sequence is TGTGCCAGCAGTTCCTTGGGAGCCCTCTCTGGAAACACCATATATTTT. Amino acids: CASSSLGALSGNTIYF.

The chain uses TRBV5-6 and TRBJ2-5; 8 nucleotides line up with TRBD2. The CDR3 sequence is 14 residues long. CDR1 is SGHDT, CDR2 YYEEEE, per germline. The junction had 3 bases not matched to a gene; V was cut back by 4 bases and J by 1 base. For the CDR3, the DNA is TGTGCCAGCAGCCGACGGGGGGGCCAAGAGACCCAGTACTTC. Protein sequence: CASSRRGGQETQYF.

This rearrangement joins TRBV5-5 to TRBJ2-3; D not resolved. Germline assignment: CDR1 SGHKS and CDR2 YYEKEE (reference sequence). With 6 bases removed from V and 5 bases from J, the gap between germline ends came to 10 bases. The CDR3 covers 12 residues. The CDR3 spells CASTSGGDTQYF. In nucleotides, the CDR3 is TGTGCCAGCACCTCGGGTGGAGATACGCAGTATTTT.

This chain joins TRBV20-1 and TRBJ2-7, with D hard to call. The germline V gene encodes CDR1 DFQATT and CDR2 SNEGSKA (reference sequence). The germline V and J ends were trimmed by 2 bases and 4 bases, with 6 bases remaining between them. The CDR3 is 11 residues long. The CDR3 sequence: CSARREYEQYF. The CDR3 DNA sequence: TGCAGTGCTAGAAGAGAATACGAGCAGTACTTC.

This chain uses TRBV5-1 with TRBJ2-1; the D gene is possibly TRBD2 (5 bases). Germline V lookup: CDR1 SGHRS, CDR2 YFSETQ. This CDR3 contains 14 residues. Trimming removed 4 bases from V and 4 bases from J, with 12 bases in between. CDR3 loop: CASSGWTSYNEQFF. Written as DNA, the CDR3 is TGCGCCAGCAGCGGTTGGACTTCTTACAATGAGCAGTTCTTC.

DNA of the CDR3: TGTGCCAGCAGCTTAGAGGAGGGTTGGGCGAACACTGAAGCTTTCTTT. This gives the protein CASSLEEGWANTEAFF. V gene TRBV7-2 combines with J gene TRBJ1-1; D is ambiguous. Germline CDR1 SGHTA, CDR2 FQGNSA. The CDR3 is 16 residues long. Trimming cost V 1 base and J 1 base, with 13 bases left between them.

The chain combines TRBV7-2 with TRBJ2-7, with 10 bases matching TRBD1. Germline values: CDR1 SGHTA, CDR2 FQGNSA. The CDR3 loop spans 14 amino acids. V lost 7 bases to trimming and J lost 4 bases; unmatched junction nucleotides: 7. CDR3 sequence: CASNARDRGYEQYF. DNA of the CDR3: TGTGCCAGCAACGCCCGGGACAGGGGTTACGAGCAGTACTTC.

The chain joins TRBV5-5 to TRBJ1-6; possible D gene TRBD1, 5 bases. The CDR3 loop spans 14 amino acids. V was trimmed by 0 bases and J by 9 bases, leaving 10 bases between them. The germline CDR1 and CDR2 sequences are SGHKS and YYEKEE (reference sequence). CDR3 in DNA: TGTGCCAGCAGCTTGGTGGGCGGGGCTTCACCCCTCCACTTT. It translates to CASSLVGGASPLHF.

This chain uses TRBV30 with TRBJ1-5; D not certain. CDR3 length: 12 residues. Germline lookup yields CDR1 GTSNPN and CDR2 SVGIG (reference sequence). Trimming shortened V by 4 bases and J by 4 bases, and 8 bases separated the two germline ends. The chain's CDR3 is CAWNLLNQPQHF. The CDR3 coding sequence is TGTGCCTGGAACCTACTTAATCAGCCCCAGCATTTT.

The chain uses TRBV3-1 (or the pseudogene TRBV3-2) and TRBJ2-1; TRBD1 agrees at 7 bases. V dropped 4 bases and J dropped 7; count of bases not matched to a gene: 7. CDR1 and CDR2 from the germline V gene are LGHDT and YNNKEL (reference sequence). The CDR3 totals 14 residues. The CDR3 DNA reads TGTGCCAGCAGCCCCCGACAGGGTGGAAATGAGCAGTTCTTC. It specifies CASSPRQGGNEQFF.

V gene TRBV6-2 or TRBV6-3 combines with J gene TRBJ1-1, with 9 bases that match TRBD1. The CDR3 length is 14 residues. The ends lost 0 bases at V and 11 bases at J; junction bases unmatched: 7. CDR1 is MNHEY, CDR2 SVGEGT, per germline. This chain's CDR3 is CASSYSRGTGTAFF. The CDR3 bases are TGTGCCAGCAGTTACTCCCGCGGGACAGGGACGGCTTTCTTT.

This chain joins TRBV6-5 and TRBJ2-1; tentative D call: TRBD1 (6 bases). Trimming pared 6 bases from V and 8 bases from J, leaving 11 bases between. In germline, CDR1 is MNHEY, CDR2 SVGAGI. The CDR3 extends over 12 amino acids. The CDR3 sequence is CASSSRGYEQFF. In DNA, the CDR3 is TGTGCCAGCAGCAGCAGGGGCTATGAGCAGTTCTTC.

The chain is built from TRBV7-6 and TRBJ1-3; D call uncertain. Between the trimmed V and J ends, which lost 5 bases and 4 bases, there was a span of 18 bases. Germline V CDR1 and CDR2: SGHVS, FNYEAQ. The CDR3 has 16 residues. CDR3 protein: CASSRTGMGGGNTIYF. The CDR3 coding sequence is TGTGCCAGCAGCCGGACGGGAATGGGCGGAGGAAACACCATATATTTT.

This rearrangement joins TRBV10-1 to TRBJ2-1; 9 bases fit TRBD2. The J segment lost 7 bases and the V segment lost 7 bases, leaving 5 bases of the junction unmatched. Germline lookup yields CDR1 WNHNN and CDR2 SYGVQD (reference sequence). The CDR3 spans 13 residues. Written as DNA, the CDR3 is TGCGCCAGCAAGGGCGGGAGGGGTAATGAGCAGTTCTTC. This codes for CASKGGRGNEQFF.

This chain links TRBV4-2 with TRBJ2-7; weak D call: TRBD1 (6 bases). The V end was cut by 5 bases, the J end by 4 bases, with 15 bases between. CDR1 and CDR2 from the germline V gene are LGHNA and YNFKEQ. The CDR3 sequence is 14 residues long. CDR3 in amino acids: CASSFRTAPYEQYF. As DNA, the CDR3 is TGTGCCAGCAGCTTCCGGACAGCTCCATACGAGCAGTACTTC.

The chain links TRBV6-1 to TRBJ1-1; D is unresolved. CDR1 MNHNS and CDR2 SASEGT come from the germline V gene. The CDR3 is made up of 17 amino acids. V shed 3 bases and J shed 6 bases, with 23 bases lying between them. This CDR3 reads CASSDEVIAAVNSEAFF. In DNA, the CDR3 is TGTGCCAGCAGTGATGAGGTAATAGCGGCGGTCAACTCTGAAGCTTTCTTT.

V and J are TRBV28 and TRBJ1-2; 8 bases fit TRBD1. The V and J ends lost 11 bases and 4 bases, in that order; junction bases with no gene match: 9. Germline CDR1 reads MDHEN; CDR2 reads SYDVKM. The CDR3 contains 13 residues. CDR3 bases: TGTGCCCTGAAGGGCGGGACAGGCTATGGCTACACCTTC. Translation gives CALKGGTGYGYTF.

V and J are TRBV3-1 (or the pseudogene TRBV3-2) and TRBJ1-5; no firm D call. V lost 1 base and J lost 6, with 4 bases in between. CDR3 length: 12 residues. CDR1 and CDR2 from the germline V gene are LGHDT and YNNKEL (reference sequence). The chain's CDR3 is CASSQATQPQHF. Written as DNA, the CDR3 is TGTGCCAGCAGCCAAGCTACTCAGCCCCAGCATTTT.

As concerns this clone: One end of the junction does not line up with germline, which may come from a read error. Other DNA sequences from this sample encode an identical CDR3 as well. This sequence joins TRBV19 and TRBJ1-5, with D perhaps TRBD1 (6 bases). The CDR3 is made up of 14 amino acids. CDR1 and CDR2 from the germline V gene are LNHDA and SQIVND (reference sequence). DNA for the CDR3: TGTGCCAGTAGCATAGAGACAGGTAATCAGCCCCAGCATTTT. Translating gives CASSIETGNQPQHF.